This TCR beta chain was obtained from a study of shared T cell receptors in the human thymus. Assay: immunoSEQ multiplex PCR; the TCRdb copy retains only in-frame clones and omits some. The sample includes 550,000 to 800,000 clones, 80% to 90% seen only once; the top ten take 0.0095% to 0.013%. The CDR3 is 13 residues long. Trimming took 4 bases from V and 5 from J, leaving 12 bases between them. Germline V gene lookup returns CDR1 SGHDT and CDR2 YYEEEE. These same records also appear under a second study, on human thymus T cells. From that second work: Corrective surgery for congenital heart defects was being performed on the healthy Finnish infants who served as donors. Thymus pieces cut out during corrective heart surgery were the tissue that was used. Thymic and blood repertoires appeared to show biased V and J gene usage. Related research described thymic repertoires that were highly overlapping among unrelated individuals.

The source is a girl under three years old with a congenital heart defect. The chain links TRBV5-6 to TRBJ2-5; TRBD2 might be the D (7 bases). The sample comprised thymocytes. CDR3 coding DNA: TGTGCCAGCAGCATCAGGGGAGGGGAGACCCAGTACTTC. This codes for CASSIRGGETQYF.